This entry lists 30 T cell receptor beta chains sequenced from one sample in a study of breast tumors, draining lymph nodes, adjacent tissues. Breast cancer patients provided tissue from their axillary draining lymph nodes. TCRdb reanalysed the multiplex PCR reads using MiXCR and keeps one entry per CDR3 protein. Here the sample spans around 170,000 distinct CDR3 sequences, 30% to 35% being singletons. The sample comprised axillary lymph node tissue. The receptors originated from a female donor with breast cancer. Some clones in this sample may be carry-over from other donors' samples.

Comment on this clonotype: This may be a read error: a much more frequent sequence differs by one nucleotide. The final CDR3 position lacks the conserved phenylalanine or tryptophan, pointing to a likely read error. The chain couples TRBV5-1 to TRBJ1-1, with 12 bases identical to TRBD1. The ends lost 4 bases at V and 4 bases at J; junction bases unmatched: 8. Germline-derived CDR1 and CDR2 are SGHRS and YFSETQ. The CDR3 runs to 16 residues. CDR3 in DNA: TGCGCCAGCAGCACGGGGACAGGGGGCATCGTCACTGAAGCTTTCTTG. Translating it yields CASSTGTGGIVTEAFL.

This clonotype was recorded many times. The rearrangement links TRBV4-1 to TRBJ2-3; no clear D gene. Per the germline V gene, CDR1 is MGHRA and CDR2 is YSYEKL. The V and J ends lost 4 bases and 4 bases respectively, with 15 bases between them. This CDR3 contains 15 residues. The CDR3: CASSLLPRAPDTQYF. The CDR3 nucleotides read TGCGCCAGCAGCCTCCTCCCCCGAGCCCCAGATACGCAGTATTTT.

This chain joins TRBV10-3 and TRBJ2-7; 11 bases align to TRBD1. With 8 bases clipped from V and 5 bases from J, the junction kept 5 bases outside the gene matches. Germline values: CDR1 ENHRY, CDR2 SYGVKD. The CDR3 runs 13 residues. CDR3 sequence reads: CAIGDRGGDEQYF. Here the CDR3 DNA reads TGTGCCATCGGGGACAGGGGGGGCGACGAGCAGTACTTC.

On this clonotype itself: A much larger clone lies one base from this, so it may be a read error. This sequence joins TRBV27 and TRBJ2-5; 8 bases align to TRBD2. This CDR3 is built from 14 residues. The J segment lost 4 bases and the V segment lost 6 bases, leaving 7 bases of the junction unmatched. The germline gives CDR1 MNHEY, CDR2 SMNVEV (reference sequence). The DNA for the CDR3 is TGTGCCAGCAGGTCCATCGGGGGGGGAGAGACCCAGTACTTC. Protein product: CASRSIGGGETQYF.

The chain links TRBV5-8 to TRBJ1-2; D perhaps matches TRBD1 (5 bases). The germline V gene has CDR1 SGHTS and CDR2 YDEGEE. The CDR3 is 14 amino acids. The V and J ends lost 0 bases and 6 bases respectively, with 12 bases between them. The CDR3 reads CASSLATALDGYTF. For the CDR3, the DNA is TGTGCCAGCAGCTTGGCGACAGCGTTGGATGGCTACACCTTC.

This chain joins TRBV11-2 and TRBJ1-1; no definite D call. CDR1 and CDR2 from the germline V gene are SGHAT and FQNNGV. This CDR3 contains 15 residues. The V end was cut by 2 bases, the J end by 1 base, with 11 bases between. CDR3 DNA sequence: TGTGCCAGCAGCTTACTCCGCAGAGAGAACACTGAAGCTTTCTTT. As protein: CASSLLRRENTEAFF.

Concerning this clonotype itself: This may come from a read error, since a much larger clone is one base off. V gene TRBV9 combines with J gene TRBJ1-6; D perhaps matches TRBD1 (5 bases). The CDR3 sequence is 14 residues long. CDR1 and CDR2 from the germline V gene are SGDLS and YYNGEE. The CDR3 sequence is CASSVGTLNSPLPF. The CDR3 region has the DNA TGTGCCAGCAGCGTAGGGACACTTAATTCACCCCTCCCCTTT.

In its sample, this clonotype was seen many times. The V gene is TRBV4-1, the J gene TRBJ2-7; unclear D gene. The CDR3 sequence is 16 residues long. V dropped 4 bases and J dropped 0 bases, with 16 bases sitting between them. Per the germline V gene, CDR1 is MGHRA and CDR2 is YSYEKL. Here the CDR3 DNA reads TGCGCCAGCAGCCTTCAACTTATGGACCCCTCCTACGAGCAGTACTTC. Its protein product is CASSLQLMDPSYEQYF.

On this clonotype: A much larger clonotype is one base distant, so this may be a read error. The chain links TRBV10-3 to TRBJ2-1; D is unresolved. This CDR3 is 14 amino acids long. Germline V gives CDR1 ENHRY, CDR2 SYGVKD. CDR3: CASSYSRGRNEQFF. In DNA, the CDR3 is TGTGCCAGCAGTTACTCGAGAGGAAGGAATGAGCAGTTCTTC.

This clonotype was observed a handful of times. The chain has TRBV27 and TRBJ2-7; 7 positions match TRBD2. This CDR3 has 14 residues. J was trimmed by 0 bases and V by 6 bases; bases with no gene match: 5. Germline CDR1 MNHEY, CDR2 SMNVEV (reference sequence). CDR3 in amino acids: CASRWGGNSYEQYF. CDR3 nucleotides: TGTGCCAGCAGGTGGGGGGGAAACTCCTACGAGCAGTACTTC.

On this clonotype itself: A single base separates this from a much larger clone, so it may be a read error. The chain has TRBV5-1 and TRBJ1-5; no reliable D call. V lost 0 bases, J lost 10 bases, and 14 bases lay in between. This CDR3 is 14 amino acids long. CDR1 and CDR2 (germline): SGHRS, YFSETQ. The CDR3, as DNA: TGCGCCAGCAGCTTGGCCCCGGGCTGGAACCCCCAGCATTTT. It codes for CASSLAPGWNPQHF.

This rearrangement joins TRBV5-4 to TRBJ2-7, with D perhaps assigned TRBD1 or TRBD2 (5 bases each). Germline V gives CDR1 SGHNT, CDR2 YYREEE (reference sequence). V dropped 3 bases and J dropped 6 bases, with 10 bases sitting between them. The CDR3 covers 12 residues. In DNA, the CDR3 is TGTGCCAGCAGCTATGGGGGTTCCGAGCAGTACTTC. Residues: CASSYGGSEQYF.

V gene TRBV27 combines with J gene TRBJ2-3; the match to TRBD2 covers 12 bases. V dropped 2 bases and J dropped 2; count of bases not matched to a gene: 5. The CDR3 loop spans 17 amino acids. Germline lookup yields CDR1 MNHEY and CDR2 SMNVEV (reference sequence). CDR3 sequence: CASSLGGLAGPTDTQYF. CDR3 sequence (DNA): TGTGCCAGCAGTTTAGGCGGACTAGCGGGGCCCACAGATACGCAGTATTTT.

The chain employs TRBV6-1 and TRBJ1-4, with TRBD1 matching 8 bases. The germline V gene encodes CDR1 MNHNS and CDR2 SASEGT. This CDR3 has 15 residues. Trimming cost V 5 bases and J 7 bases; bases outside gene matches: 9. The CDR3 loop reads CASSRQQGVAEKLFF. CDR3 bases: TGTGCCAGCAGTAGACAACAGGGGGTTGCTGAAAAACTGTTTTTT.

This clonotype has a count of ten or more. The V and J genes are TRBV7-2 and TRBJ2-7; the match to TRBD2 covers 12 bases. From germline, CDR1 is SGHTA and CDR2 FQGNSA. The CDR3 is 15 amino acids. After removal of 7 bases from V and 4 bases from J, the junction contained 8 bases not matched to a gene. The CDR3 region is CASTSGLAGLYEQYF. CDR3 coding DNA: TGTGCCAGCACCTCTGGACTAGCGGGGTTATACGAGCAGTACTTC.

A few counts support this clonotype. One base away lies a much larger clone, so this may be a sequencing read error. The V and J genes are TRBV5-1 and TRBJ2-2; D may be TRBD1 or TRBD2 (5 bases each). Per germline, CDR1 SGHRS and CDR2 YFSETQ. The CDR3 runs 13 residues. The CDR3 DNA sequence: TGCGCCAGCAGCCGGATGGGGAACGGGGACCTGTTTTTT. This gives the protein CASSRMGNGDLFF.

The V gene is TRBV10-3, the J gene TRBJ1-6, with TRBD1 matching over 7 bases. The germline V gene encodes CDR1 ENHRY and CDR2 SYGVKD. This CDR3 has 15 residues. With V trimmed by 0 bases and J by 11 bases, 7 bases remained unmatched. DNA of the CDR3: TGTGCCATCAGTGAGTCCGGGACAGCTTTCGCACCCCTCCACTTT. Protein sequence: CAISESGTAFAPLHF.

This clonotype was seen repeatedly, ten times or more. This chain joins TRBV4-1 and TRBJ1-6, with D possibly TRBD1 on 5 matching bases. Trimming removed 0 bases from V and 7 bases from J, with 13 bases in between. Germline CDR1 MGHRA, CDR2 YSYEKL. The CDR3 loop spans 16 amino acids. The CDR3 spells CASSQDQAGYNSPLHF. The CDR3 bases are TGCGCCAGCAGCCAAGATCAGGCAGGGTACAATTCACCCCTCCACTTT.

This clonotype was found many times. This chain connects TRBV19 to TRBJ1-2; a weak D match, TRBD1 (6 bases). The V gene lost 10 bases and the J gene lost 6 bases, with 27 bases spanning the gap. This CDR3 contains 16 residues. From germline, CDR1 is LNHDA and CDR2 SQIVND (reference sequence). This CDR3 reads CATRSLEGGGTDGYTF. CDR3 coding DNA: TGTGCCACTCGATCTTTAGAAGGAGGGGGTACTGATGGCTACACCTTC. The whole variable domain, filled in from reference TRBV19 and TRBJ1-2, reads DGGITQSPKYLFRKEGQNVTLSCEQNLNHDAMYWYRQDPGQGLRLIYYSQIVNDFQKGDIAEGYSVSREKKESFPLTVTSAQKNPTAFYLCATRSLEGGGTDGYTFGSGTRLTVV.

In the case of this clonotype: This may stem from a read error, because a much larger clone lies one nucleotide away. The CDR3 protein is CAGSSRQGPQPQHF. CDR3 coding DNA: TGTGCCGGCAGCTCACGACAGGGGCCTCAGCCCCAGCATTTT. The chain carries TRBV9 and TRBJ1-5, with TRBD1 identical over 8 bases. The CDR3 length is 14 residues. CDR1 and CDR2 (germline): SGDLS, YYNGEE.

This clonotype was seen at least ten times. This sequence joins TRBV6-6 and TRBJ2-3, with 7 bases that match TRBD1. Germline trimming cut 7 bases from V and 2 bases from J; bases unmatched to any gene: 3. The CDR3 is 13 amino acids. The germline CDR1 and CDR2 sequences are MNHNY and SVGAGI (reference sequence). CDR3 residues: CASKGQFTDTQYF. The CDR3 DNA reads TGTGCCAGCAAGGGACAGTTCACAGATACGCAGTATTTT.

The sample holds many counts of this clonotype. The chain couples TRBV15 to TRBJ2-1; TRBD2 aligns across 11 bases. The CDR3 is 16 amino acids. V was pared by 3 bases and J by 5 bases, with 6 bases of the junction left unmatched. Germline CDR1 reads LNHNV; CDR2 reads YYDKDF (reference sequence). CDR3 DNA sequence: TGTGCCACCAGCAGTGAACTAGCGGGAGTAAACAATGAGCAGTTCTTC. It is translated as CATSSELAGVNNEQFF.

To note about this clonotype: This may stem from a read error, because a much larger clone lies one nucleotide away. The rearrangement joins TRBV19 to TRBJ2-7; D not resolved. Per the germline V gene, CDR1 is LNHDA and CDR2 is SQIVND (reference sequence). The ends were cut back, 0 bases at V and 0 bases at J, with 9 bases in the middle. CDR3 length equals 15 residues. CDR3 protein: CASSIDTRLSYEQYF. CDR3 DNA sequence: TGTGCCAGTAGTATAGATACCCGACTCTCCTACGAGCAGTACTTC.

The chain joins TRBV9 to TRBJ2-5; 9 nucleotides agree with TRBD1. This CDR3 has 18 residues. V was pared by 0 bases and J by 5 bases, with 14 bases of the junction left unmatched. Germline CDR1 SGDLS, CDR2 YYNGEE. The CDR3 nucleotides are TGTGCCAGCAGCGTAGCCCAGGCTCACACACAGGGGGCCGAGACCCAGTACTTC. This gives the protein CASSVAQAHTQGAETQYF.

In the case of this clonotype: A much larger clonotype is one base distant, so this may be a read error. The chain is built from TRBV6-6 and TRBJ1-5; tentatively, D is TRBD1 (5 bases). The V and J ends lost 2 bases and 4 bases respectively, with 9 bases between them. Germline loops: CDR1 MNHNY, CDR2 SVGAGI (reference sequence). CDR3 size: 14 residues. This chain's CDR3 is CASSYLDINQPQHF. The DNA for the CDR3 is TGTGCCAGCAGTTACCTGGACATTAATCAGCCCCAGCATTTT.

The chain links TRBV6-1 to TRBJ1-5; 11 bases align to TRBD1. Per germline, CDR1 MNHNS and CDR2 SASEGT. The V and J ends lost 1 base and 1 base, in that order; junction bases with no gene match: 3. The CDR3 covers 17 residues. The CDR3 sequence: CASSEGTGGSSNQPQHF. The CDR3 DNA sequence: TGTGCCAGCAGTGAAGGGACAGGGGGCTCCAGCAATCAGCCCCAGCATTTT.

In the case of this clonotype: Possible read error: a much larger clone is one base away. V usage is TRBV19 and J usage is TRBJ1-2; D is perhaps TRBD1 (5 bases). Per germline, CDR1 LNHDA and CDR2 SQIVND (reference sequence). The CDR3 covers 15 residues. Trimming stripped 6 bases from V and 3 bases from J, with 17 bases between. The CDR3 here is CASSGGEYGDYGYTF. The DNA for the CDR3 is TGTGCCAGTAGCGGGGGGGAATATGGGGACTATGGCTACACCTTC.

In the case of this clonotype: One base away lies a much larger clone, so this may be a sequencing read error. The CDR3, as DNA: TGTGCCAGCAGCACGGAACAGGGGAATCCACCCCTCCACTTT. Protein sequence: CASSTEQGNPPLHF. The genes are TRBV10-2 and TRBJ1-6; TRBD1 agrees at 7 bases. Germline loops: CDR1 WSHSY, CDR2 SAAADI. The CDR3 is 14 amino acids.

The J gene is TRBJ2-3, the V gene TRBV5-4, with D possibly being TRBD1 (6 bases). Germline V CDR1 and CDR2: SGHNT, YYREEE (reference sequence). Trimming cost V 2 bases and J 4 bases, with 14 bases left between them. The length of the CDR3 is 15 residues. CDR3 in amino acids: CASSFRGRSPDTQYF. CDR3 DNA: TGTGCCAGCAGCTTCAGGGGAAGGTCCCCAGATACGCAGTATTTT.

V gene TRBV20-1 combines with J gene TRBJ2-1; D is undetermined. Per the germline V gene, CDR1 is DFQATT and CDR2 is SNEGSKA (reference sequence). The CDR3 loop spans 13 amino acids. V was cut by 3 bases and J by 14 bases, with 20 bases left in between. The CDR3 loop is CSARQPFTEEKFF. DNA for the CDR3: TGCAGTGCTAGGCAACCGTTCACGGAAGAAAAGTTCTTC.